Listed below are T cell receptor beta chains from one sample, sequenced in a study of beta chain features in type 1 diabetes. Generated by immunoSEQ multiplex PCR, the TCRdb table keeps only in-frame clones and is missing some. The sample includes more than 300,000 clones, about 12% of them seen just once. Specimen: naive CD4+ T cells from blood. The receptors were gathered from a man in his late teens or twenties in good health. Both conserved end residues are part of each CDR3. Fields, in order: clone size, J gene, D gene, V gene, CDR3 DNA, CDR3 protein. The D gene is left open where the match is weak. Clone size is stated in some rows and not others, as once, few, many or a class when expanded.

>NA|TRBJ1-2|TRBD1|TRBV28
TGTGCCAGCAGTTTAACAGGGGATGGCTACACCTTC
CASSLTGDGYTF
>few|TRBJ1-4|NA|TRBV7-2
TGTGCCAGCAGCCCTGACAGAACCAATGAAAAACTGTTTTTT
CASSPDRTNEKLFF
>NA|TRBJ2-7|TRBD1|TRBV7-9
TGTGCCAGCAGCTTAACCGGGACAGGGGGCGCCGAGCAGTACTTC
CASSLTGTGGAEQYF
>few|TRBJ1-5|NA|TRBV6-6
TGTGCCAGCAGTTACTCGGGGGGTGATCAGCCCCAGCATTTT
CASSYSGGDQPQHF
>NA|TRBJ2-5|NA|TRBV6-5
TGTGCCAGCACCAGAAAAGAGACCCAGTACTTC
CASTRKETQYF
>few|TRBJ2-3|TRBD2|TRBV30
TGTGCCTGGAGTGTAAATCCTCTAGCGGGGGGGTTCGGCACAGATACGCAGTATTTT
CAWSVNPLAGGFGTDTQYF
>few|TRBJ2-2|NA|TRBV30
TGTGCCTGGAAAGACCAGGGTTCCGGGGAGCTGTTTTTT
CAWKDQGSGELFF
>few|TRBJ2-7|TRBD1|TRBV7-2
TGTGCCAGCAGCTTAGCGAACCCGGGACAGGGTCACGAGCAGTACTTC
CASSLANPGQGHEQYF
>NA|TRBJ2-7|NA|TRBV11-2
TGTGCCAGCAGCGCTAATAACAGGGACGTCTACGAGCAGTACTTC
CASSANNRDVYEQYF
>few|TRBJ1-6|NA|TRBV4-3
TGCGCCAGCAGCCAAGATTGGCAGGGGTTTTCACCCCTCCACTTT
CASSQDWQGFSPLHF
>NA|TRBJ2-1|NA|TRBV5-1
TGCGCCAGCAGCCGACAGGCCTACAATGAGCAGTTCTTC
CASSRQAYNEQFF
>NA|TRBJ2-5|NA|TRBV5-1
TGCGCCAGCAGCTTGGGAGGCTCCACCCAGCAAGAGACCCAGTACTTC
CASSLGGSTQQETQYF
>NA|TRBJ2-1|TRBD2|TRBV7-2
TGTGCCAGCAGTACCGGGACTACCTCCTACAATGAGCAGTTCTTC
CASSTGTTSYNEQFF
>NA|TRBJ1-2|NA|TRBV5-8
TGTGCCAGCAGCTTTCTGGGCTACACCTTC
CASSFLGYTF
>NA|TRBJ2-7|NA|TRBV7-6
TGTGCCAGCAGCTTACAGGGCTACGAGCAGTACTTC
CASSLQGYEQYF
>many|TRBJ2-1|NA|TRBV30
TGTGCCTGGAGTGTACGAGGGTATGGTGAGCAGTTCTTC
CAWSVRGYGEQFF
>NA|TRBJ2-3|NA|TRBV6-5
TGTGCCAGCAGTTACGGTCGGAGAAAGGAAGATACGCAGTATTTT
CASSYGRRKEDTQYF
>few|TRBJ1-2|TRBD1|TRBV30
TGTGCCTGGGCGACAGGGGACTATGGCTACACCTTC
CAWATGDYGYTF
>few|TRBJ2-7|NA|TRBV5-5
TGTGCCAGCAGCTTGAGAGGTTCCTACGAGCAGTACTTC
CASSLRGSYEQYF
>few|TRBJ2-5|TRBD2|TRBV18
TGTGCCAGCTCACCATCCGGGACTAGCGGGAGTGGAGAGACCCAGTACTTC
CASSPSGTSGSGETQYF
>NA|TRBJ1-2|TRBD1|TRBV6-5
TGTGCCAGCAGTTACGCGGGACAGTCCTATGGCTACACCTTC
CASSYAGQSYGYTF
>NA|TRBJ2-7|NA|TRBV7-9
TGTGCCAGCAGCCTCGCCCTGTCGACTGATCCCTACGAGCAGTACTTC
CASSLALSTDPYEQYF
>NA|TRBJ2-1|NA|TRBV10-3
TGTGCCATCAGGGTCGAAAGGGGCTACCGGTCCTACAATGAGCAGTTCTTC
CAIRVERGYRSYNEQFF
>few|TRBJ2-1|NA|TRBV7-3
TGTGCCAGCAGCTTAGAAGGGGCCTTTAATGAGCAGTTCTTC
CASSLEGAFNEQFF
>few|TRBJ2-5|NA|TRBV30
TGTGCCTGGACGCAGGCCCAAGAGACCCAGTACTTC
CAWTQAQETQYF
>few|TRBJ1-2|TRBD1|TRBV30
TGTGCCTGGAACACAGGGGGGAATGGCTACACCTTC
CAWNTGGNGYTF
>NA|TRBJ2-4|TRBD1|TRBV7-2
TGTGCCAGCAGCTATACAGGGGTCCAAAACATTCAGTACTTC
CASSYTGVQNIQYF
>NA|TRBJ2-7|TRBD2|TRBV7-2
TGTGCCAGCAGCTTAGAATTACTCTCCGGACTAGCGGGAGCAGGAGAGCAGTACTTC
CASSLELLSGLAGAGEQYF
>few|TRBJ1-1|NA|TRBV29-1
TGCAGCGTCGTCCCTTACACTGAAGCTTTCTTT
CSVVPYTEAFF
>few|TRBJ2-2|TRBD2|TRBV7-8
TGTGCCAGCAGGGTCAGCGGGAGTCGAAACACCGGGGAGCTGTTTTTT
CASRVSGSRNTGELFF
>NA|TRBJ1-1|NA|TRBV19
TGTGCCAGTAGTACACAGGGCGGGAACACTGAAGCTTTCTTT
CASSTQGGNTEAFF
>NA|TRBJ1-5|NA|TRBV30
TGTGCCTGGAGCAGGGATTATAGCAATCAGCCCCAGCATTTT
CAWSRDYSNQPQHF
>few|TRBJ2-4|NA|TRBV7-2
TGTGCCAGCAGCTTGGGAAGCCCGGGACTCGGGTCCAAAAACATTCAGTACTTC
CASSLGSPGLGSKNIQYF
>few|TRBJ1-5|NA|TRBV28
TGTGCCAGCAGCCCTGGGCCATTGAGCAATCAGCCCCAGCATTTT
CASSPGPLSNQPQHF
>NA|TRBJ1-1|NA|TRBV29-1
TGCAGCGTTGAAAGGGGTAAAGGTCCTGAAGCTTTCTTT
CSVERGKGPEAFF
>NA|TRBJ2-2|NA|TRBV25-1
TGTGCCAGCAGTATTGGGGGAGGGGGCACCGGGGAGCTGTTTTTT
CASSIGGGGTGELFF
>few|TRBJ2-2|NA|TRBV5-1
TGCGCCAGCAGCTTGGGCCTAAAAACCGGGGAGCTGTTTTTT
CASSLGLKTGELFF
>few|TRBJ1-1|TRBD1|TRBV28
TGTGCCAGCAGTTCCGACAGGGTCGCTTTCTTT
CASSSDRVAFF
>many|TRBJ2-6|TRBD1|TRBV29-1
TGCAGCGTTGAGGACAGGGCTGGGGCCAACGTCCTGACTTTC
CSVEDRAGANVLTF
>few|TRBJ2-7|NA|TRBV11-2
TGTGCCAGCAGCCCCGGGTATGTCGAGCAGTACTTC
CASSPGYVEQYF
>NA|TRBJ2-5|TRBD2|TRBV9
TGTGCCAGCAGCGTAGCTACGGGGGGGGATACCCAGTACTTC
CASSVATGGDTQYF
>NA|TRBJ2-2|TRBD2|TRBV7-3
TGTGCCAGCAGCTCCCTGGCGGGGGGGGCGTATACCGGGGAGCTGTTTTTT
CASSSLAGGAYTGELFF
>NA|TRBJ1-1|TRBD1|TRBV4-1
TGCGCCAGCAGCCGCCGACAGGGGTCCGGTGCCGGAGGCACTGAAGCTTTCTTT
CASSRRQGSGAGGTEAFF
>few|TRBJ2-3|NA|TRBV4-2
TGTGCCAGCAGCCAAGCGGGTGGCAGGGTCTACACAGATACGCAGTATTTT
CASSQAGGRVYTDTQYF
>NA|TRBJ2-1|TRBD2|TRBV4-1
TGCGCCAGCAGCCCCTTGGGACTAGCGGGAGAGAAGGGTGAGCAGTTCTTC
CASSPLGLAGEKGEQFF
>NA|TRBJ1-1|NA|TRBV20-1
TGCAGTGCTCCGCCCGGGACAGAAGCTTTCTTT
CSAPPGTEAFF
>few|TRBJ2-2|NA|TRBV29-1
TGCAGCGCGGCGGGGCCCACCGGGGAGCTGTTTTTT
CSAAGPTGELFF
>NA|TRBJ2-3|NA|TRBV7-7
TGTGCCAGCAGCTTAGCATCCACAGCAGATACGCAGTATTTT
CASSLASTADTQYF
>few|TRBJ2-5|TRBD1|TRBV5-6
TGTGCCAGCAGCTTCCGGGACAGGGGCCAGCAGTACTTC
CASSFRDRGQQYF
>few|TRBJ1-2|TRBD1|TRBV27
TGTGCCAGCAGTTTATATGGGACAGGGGACGGCTACACCTTC
CASSLYGTGDGYTF
>few|TRBJ2-5|TRBD2|TRBV6-5
TGTGCCAGCAGTTACTCGACGGGGGGGCTTGGAGAGACCCAGTACTTC
CASSYSTGGLGETQYF
>few|TRBJ1-5|NA|TRBV30
TGTGCCTGGAGTGTAGGTGCGAGGGTTGGTCAGCCCCAGCATTTT
CAWSVGARVGQPQHF
>NA|TRBJ2-3|TRBD2|TRBV13
TGTGCCAGCAGCCCGCTATCCCTTTCATCGCGGGAGGTCTCAGATACGCAGTATTTT
CASSPLSLSSREVSDTQYF
>NA|TRBJ2-7|TRBD1|TRBV19
TGTGCCAGTAGTAGAAGACGACAGGGGCGTCAGGAGCAGTACTTC
CASSRRRQGRQEQYF
>few|TRBJ1-2|TRBD1|TRBV19
TGTGCCAGTAGTGCCGGGACAGGCTACGGCTATGGCTACACCTTC
CASSAGTGYGYGYTF
>NA|TRBJ2-5|NA|TRBV2
TGTGCCAGCCGGCCCTACGGGGGTGGGGAGACCCAGTACTTC
CASRPYGGGETQYF
>few|TRBJ2-1|NA|TRBV7-2
TGTGCCAGCAGTCCTCTACCCGTGGAGCAGTTCTTC
CASSPLPVEQFF
>NA|TRBJ2-5|TRBD2|TRBV5-4
TGTGCCAGCAGCTTGGCCGGGTCAGCGGGGGGGCGAGAGACCCAGTACTTC
CASSLAGSAGGRETQYF
>NA|TRBJ1-1|NA|TRBV18
TGTGCCAGCTCACCACCGGCAGGCGCGAACACTGAAGCTTTCTTT
CASSPPAGANTEAFF
>few|TRBJ1-1|NA|TRBV11-1
TGTGCCAGCAGCTTAGCTCAAGGGGTGTTCACTGAAGCTTTCTTT
CASSLAQGVFTEAFF